This TCR beta chain is from a study of T-cell reconstitution after alpha-beta-depleted transplantation in children. V dropped 4 bases and J dropped 6 bases, with 16 bases sitting between them. CDR3 size: 14 residues. TCRbeta library preparation incorporated unique molecular identifiers. TCRdb itself ran the PCR reads through MiXCR, one entry per CDR3 protein. The repertoire holds 600,000 or so distinct CDR3 sequences, with roughly 23% as singletons. The sample holds many counts of this clonotype. The chain is built from TRBV12-3 or TRBV12-4 and TRBJ2-7, with D uncertain. The sequence derives from a boy younger than two who had a stem cell transplant for acute myeloid leukemia, so the T cells may come from the graft donor. The sample here was PBMCs, mostly from graft donor cells, taken 360 days after TCRalphabeta/CD19-depleted stem cell transplant. Here the CDR3 reads CASSSVDRLSEQYF. DNA for the CDR3: TGTGCCAGCAGTTCAGTAGACCGGCTCTCCGAGCAGTACTTC.